The clone carrying this T cell receptor (beta chain) has only a few counts. The antigen is not known. The sample belongs to a study of post-analysis software for immune sequencing data. Overall study findings and caveats: TRBV5-6, TRBV5-1 and TRBV20-1 belonged to a set of about five TRBV segments that were more frequent in patients than controls.

Trimming at V came to 5 bases and at J to 4 bases, leaving 7 bases not matched to a gene. This CDR3 region has 15 residues. Unique molecular identifiers were carried by the TCR beta cDNA libraries. TCRdb recomputed calls from the PCR reads with MiXCR, one row per CDR3 protein. Of about 770,000 distinct CDR3 sequences listed, 40% to 55% were seen once; the top ten hold just under 5%. The V call is TRBV12-3 or TRBV12-4, the J call TRBJ1-5, with 8 bases fitting TRBD1. Input material: blood. The TCR originated in a girl aged 5-17 years with multiple sclerosis. The CDR3 spells CASSREQGGNQPQHF. In DNA, the CDR3 is TGTGCCAGCAGTCGGGAACAGGGGGGGAATCAGCCCCAGCATTTT.